This TCR beta chain was found in a study of control samples from healthy donors and cancer patients (dated by TCRdb to 2020 to 2021). Comment on this clone: What this receptor recognizes is not known. Per-nucleotide qualities are absent, and no much larger clonotype sits a single base away.

Including cysteine and phenylalanine, the CDR3 has 14 amino acids. Just CDR3 DNA is preserved here, 42 bases in frame from base 1. Via the germline V gene (reference sequence), CDR1 is SEHNR and CDR2 FQNEAQ. Between the V and J ends, shortened by 1 base and 5 bases respectively, the junction contains 9 bases. The library was prepared using the immunoSEQ multiplex PCR assay. Here the immuneACCESS table is served through TCRdb, limited to in-frame sequences with V and J called. Missing clones are a known gap in these copies; in checked studies unresolved V genes cover under half, and the rest lacks a known reason. For this sample the table gives some 97,000 clones, of which roughly 90% were detected only once. The ten largest account for 18% of the sample.

Sequenced input: blood. The rearranged chain carries TRBV7-9 and TRBJ1-3; TRBD1 is perhaps the D gene, given 5 matching bases. The receptor's source is a woman in her fifties or sixties in good health. In nucleotides, the sequence is TGTGCCAGCAGCTTAGGGCAGGGAAGAAACACCATATATTTT. Translated, it reads CASSLGQGRNTIYF.